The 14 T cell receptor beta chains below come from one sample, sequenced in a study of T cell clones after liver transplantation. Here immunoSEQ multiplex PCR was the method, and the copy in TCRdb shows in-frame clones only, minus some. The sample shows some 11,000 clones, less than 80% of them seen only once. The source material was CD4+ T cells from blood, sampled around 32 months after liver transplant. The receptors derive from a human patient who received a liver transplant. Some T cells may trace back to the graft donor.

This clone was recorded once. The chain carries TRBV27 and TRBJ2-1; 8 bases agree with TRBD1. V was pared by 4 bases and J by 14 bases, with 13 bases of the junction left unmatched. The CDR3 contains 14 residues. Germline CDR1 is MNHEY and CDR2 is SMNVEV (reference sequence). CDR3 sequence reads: CASSWRGSTGVEFF. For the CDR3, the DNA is TGTGCCAGCAGTTGGAGAGGGTCGACAGGGGTGGAGTTCTTC.

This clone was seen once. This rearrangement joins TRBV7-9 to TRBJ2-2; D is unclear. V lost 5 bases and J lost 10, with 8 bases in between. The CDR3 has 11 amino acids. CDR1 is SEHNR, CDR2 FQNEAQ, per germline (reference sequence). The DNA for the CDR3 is TGTGCCAGCAGCCACGGTGAGGAGCTGTTTTTT. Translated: CASSHGEELFF.

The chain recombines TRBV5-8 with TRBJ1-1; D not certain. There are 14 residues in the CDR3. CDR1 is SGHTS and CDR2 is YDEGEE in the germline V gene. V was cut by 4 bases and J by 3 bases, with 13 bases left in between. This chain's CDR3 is CASSPLTWDTEAFF. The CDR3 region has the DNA TGTGCCAGCAGCCCCCTAACCTGGGACACTGAAGCTTTCTTT. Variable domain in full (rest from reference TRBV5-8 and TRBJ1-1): EAGVTQSPTHLIKTRGQQATLRCSPISGHTSVYWYQQALGLGLQFLLWYDEGEERNRGNFPPRFSGRQFPNYSSELNVNALELEDSALYLCASSPLTWDTEAFFGQGTRLTVV.

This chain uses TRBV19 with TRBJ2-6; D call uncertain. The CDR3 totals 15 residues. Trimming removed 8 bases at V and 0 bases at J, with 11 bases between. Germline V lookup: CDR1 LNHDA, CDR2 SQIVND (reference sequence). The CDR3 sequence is CASAPSGSGANVLTF. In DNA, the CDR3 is TGTGCCAGTGCCCCCTCCGGCTCTGGGGCCAACGTCCTGACTTTC.

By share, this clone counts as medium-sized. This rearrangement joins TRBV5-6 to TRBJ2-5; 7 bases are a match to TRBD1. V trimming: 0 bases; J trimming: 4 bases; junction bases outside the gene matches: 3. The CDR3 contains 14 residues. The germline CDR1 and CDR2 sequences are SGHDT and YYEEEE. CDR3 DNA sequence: TGTGCCAGCAGCTTGGGACAGGGACGAGAGACCCAGTACTTC. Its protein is CASSLGQGRETQYF.

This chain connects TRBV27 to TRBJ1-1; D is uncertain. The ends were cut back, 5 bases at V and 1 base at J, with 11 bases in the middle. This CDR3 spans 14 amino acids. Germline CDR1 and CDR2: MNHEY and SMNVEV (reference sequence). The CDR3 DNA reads TGTGCCAGCAGTAGGGCAGAGCGGAACACTGAAGCTTTCTTT. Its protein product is CASSRAERNTEAFF.

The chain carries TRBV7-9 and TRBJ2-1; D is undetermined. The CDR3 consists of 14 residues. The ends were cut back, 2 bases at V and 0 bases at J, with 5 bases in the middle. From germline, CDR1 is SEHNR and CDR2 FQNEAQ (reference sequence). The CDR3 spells CASSLSGSYNEQFF. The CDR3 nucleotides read TGTGCCAGCAGCTTATCTGGCTCCTACAATGAGCAGTTCTTC.

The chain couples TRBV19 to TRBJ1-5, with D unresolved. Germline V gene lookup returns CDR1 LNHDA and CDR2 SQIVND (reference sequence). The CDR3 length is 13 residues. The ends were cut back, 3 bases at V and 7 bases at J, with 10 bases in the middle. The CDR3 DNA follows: TGTGCCAGTAGTATCTTTGTTGGCCAGCCCCAGCATTTT. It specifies CASSIFVGQPQHF.

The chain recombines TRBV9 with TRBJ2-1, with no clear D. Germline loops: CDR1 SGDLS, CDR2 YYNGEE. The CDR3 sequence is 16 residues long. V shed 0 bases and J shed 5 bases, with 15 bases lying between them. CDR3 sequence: CASSVADFPPHNEQFF. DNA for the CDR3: TGTGCCAGCAGCGTAGCAGACTTTCCCCCCCACAATGAGCAGTTCTTC.

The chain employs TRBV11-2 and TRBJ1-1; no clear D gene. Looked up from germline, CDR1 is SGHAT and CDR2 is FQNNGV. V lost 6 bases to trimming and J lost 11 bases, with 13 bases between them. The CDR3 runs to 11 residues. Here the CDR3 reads CASRALLSAFF. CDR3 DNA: TGTGCCAGCAGGGCTCTACTTTCCGCTTTCTTT.

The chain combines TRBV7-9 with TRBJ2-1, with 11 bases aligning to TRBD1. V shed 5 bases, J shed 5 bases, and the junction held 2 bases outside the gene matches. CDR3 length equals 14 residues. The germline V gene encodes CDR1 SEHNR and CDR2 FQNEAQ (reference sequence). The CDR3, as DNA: TGTGCCAGCAGCCTGGGACAGGGGGACAATGAGCAGTTCTTC. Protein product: CASSLGQGDNEQFF.

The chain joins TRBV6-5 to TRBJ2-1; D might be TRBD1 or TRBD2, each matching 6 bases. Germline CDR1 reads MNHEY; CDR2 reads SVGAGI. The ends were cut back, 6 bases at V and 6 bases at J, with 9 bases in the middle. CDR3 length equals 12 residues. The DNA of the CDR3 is TGTGCCAGCAGGGGGGGCAGCAATGAGCAGTTCTTC. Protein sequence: CASRGGSNEQFF.

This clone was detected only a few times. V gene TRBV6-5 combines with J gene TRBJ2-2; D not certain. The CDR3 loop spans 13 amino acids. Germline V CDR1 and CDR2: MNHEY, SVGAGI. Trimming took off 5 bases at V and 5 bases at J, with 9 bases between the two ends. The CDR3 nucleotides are TGTGCCAGCAGTCCGGACGGAACCGGGGAGCTGTTTTTT. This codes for CASSPDGTGELFF.

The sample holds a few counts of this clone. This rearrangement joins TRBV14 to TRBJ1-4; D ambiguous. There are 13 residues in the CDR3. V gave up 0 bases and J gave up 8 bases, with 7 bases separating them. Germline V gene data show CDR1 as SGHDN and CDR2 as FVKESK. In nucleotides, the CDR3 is TGTGCCAGCAGCCAAGACGTGCGGGAAAAACTGTTTTTT. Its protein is CASSQDVREKLFF. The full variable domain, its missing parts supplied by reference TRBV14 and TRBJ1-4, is EAGVTQFPSHSVIEKGQTVTLRCDPISGHDNLYWYRRVMGKEIKFLLHFVKESKQDESGMPNNRFLAERTGGTYSTLKVQPAELEDSGVYFCASSQDVREKLFFGSGTQLSVL.